The text below deals with one T cell receptor beta chain. Its specificity is unknown. This sample is drawn from a study of cytomegalovirus exposure and HLA in healthy donors. General study points: Associated with cytomegalovirus, according to the listing, were 150 to 200 TCR beta chains. Among TCR sequences, most were rare, though some public TCRs appeared in many donors.

Sequencing was performed with immunoSEQ multiplex PCR; in TCRdb, only in-frame clones are kept and a portion is missing. The sample consists of around 250,000 clones, less than 95% of them appearing once. This clonotype originated in a woman aged 25 to 45 in good health and CMV-seronegative. Specimen: PBMCs.

CDR3 sequence (DNA): TGTGCCAGCAGAAGCGGGAGCGATTACAATGAGCAGTTCTTC. Amino acids: CASRSGSDYNEQFF. V is TRBV27 and J is TRBJ2-1, with 8 bases that match TRBD2. J lost 4 bases, V lost 6 bases, and 5 bases had no gene match. The germline V gene encodes CDR1 MNHEY and CDR2 SMNVEV (reference sequence). This CDR3 comprises 14 residues.